Shown below are 13 T cell receptor beta chains from a single sample sequenced in a study of memory CD4+ T cells and cytomegalovirus serostatus. Single viable CD3+CD4+CD8-CD45RO+ cells were sorted as the memory CD4+ T cells. Generated by immunoSEQ multiplex PCR, the TCRdb table keeps only in-frame clones and is missing some. This sample yields tens of thousands of clones, of which around 76% are seen a single time; approximately 0.39% belongs to the top ten. The sample comprised memory CD4+ T cells from blood. Source of these receptors: an adult in good health and CMV-seronegative.

The chain employs TRBV11-1 and TRBJ1-3; D is uncertain. This CDR3 region has 13 residues. Germline CDR1 and CDR2: SGHAT and FQDESV (reference sequence). In nucleotides, the CDR3 is TGTGATAGGTCTCCGAGCTCTGGAAACACCATATATTTT. Its protein product is CDRSPSSGNTIYF.

V and J are TRBV2 and TRBJ1-1; 7 nucleotides agree with TRBD1. The V and J ends lost 6 bases and 4 bases, in that order; junction bases with no gene match: 5. Germline CDR1 reads SNHLY; CDR2 reads FYNNEI. The CDR3 runs to 13 residues. The CDR3 DNA sequence: TGTGCCAGCAGGGATTCAGGGGGCACTGAAGCTTTCTTT. The encoded protein is CASRDSGGTEAFF. Using reference TRBV2 and TRBJ1-1 for the parts outside the CDR3, the full variable domain is EPEVTQTPSHQVTQMGQEVILRCVPISNHLYFYWYRQILGQKVEFLVSFYNNEISEKSEIFDDQFSVERPDGSNFTLKIRSTKLEDSAMYFCASRDSGGTEAFFGQGTRLTVV.

The chain combines TRBV19 with TRBJ2-7; D not certain. The germline V and J ends were trimmed by 5 bases and 3 bases, with 17 bases remaining between them. Germline V gives CDR1 LNHDA, CDR2 SQIVND (reference sequence). The CDR3 length is 15 residues. The DNA for the CDR3 is TGTGCCAGTAGTGTCTCAGGAGATACTAACTACGAGCAGTACTTC. This encodes CASSVSGDTNYEQYF.

V gene TRBV11-2 combines with J gene TRBJ1-5; 7 bases fit TRBD1. Per germline, CDR1 SGHAT and CDR2 FQNNGV. Trimming at V came to 5 bases and at J to 10 bases, leaving 8 bases not matched to a gene. This CDR3 comprises 13 residues. This CDR3 is CASSGTAVSPQHF. DNA for the CDR3: TGTGCCAGCAGCGGGACAGCTGTATCTCCCCAGCATTTT.

This sequence joins TRBV4-2 and TRBJ2-5; 9 positions match TRBD2. V trimming: 1 base; J trimming: 3 bases; junction bases outside the gene matches: 6. The CDR3 is made up of 16 amino acids. CDR1 and CDR2 (germline): LGHNA, YNFKEQ. This CDR3 is CASSQGMVAGEETQYF. DNA of the CDR3: TGTGCCAGCAGCCAAGGGATGGTAGCGGGGGAAGAGACCCAGTACTTC.

The chain employs TRBV4-2 and TRBJ2-5; D call uncertain. Deletions cut 0 bases from V and 5 bases from J, with 4 bases between. Germline V CDR1 and CDR2: LGHNA, YNFKEQ. There are 12 residues in the CDR3. The CDR3 sequence: CASSQDHETQYF. The CDR3 nucleotides are TGTGCCAGCAGCCAAGATCATGAGACCCAGTACTTC.

This clone came up once. This chain uses TRBV7-9 with TRBJ2-7; 10 bases map to TRBD1. CDR3 length: 15 residues. The junction had 6 bases not matched to a gene; V was cut back by 5 bases and J by 2 bases. CDR1 is SEHNR and CDR2 is FQNEAQ in the germline V gene (reference sequence). CDR3 in amino acids: CASSVGQGGTYEQYF. The CDR3 coding sequence is TGTGCCAGCAGCGTAGGACAGGGGGGCACCTACGAGCAGTACTTC.

This chain links TRBV30 with TRBJ1-6; 7 bases match TRBD1. V lost 4 bases, J lost 7 bases, and 4 bases stayed unmatched. Germline loops: CDR1 GTSNPN, CDR2 SVGIG (reference sequence). The CDR3 has 13 amino acids. The CDR3 DNA sequence: TGTGCCTGGAAAGGGGGCGGCAATTCACCCCTCCACTTT. Translation gives CAWKGGGNSPLHF.

J is TRBJ1-2 and V is TRBV6-5; D is ambiguous. Trimming stripped 7 bases from V and 0 bases from J, with 6 bases between. This CDR3 spans 12 amino acids. The germline CDR1 and CDR2 sequences are MNHEY and SVGAGI. The CDR3 region is CASKEANYGYTF. For the CDR3, the DNA is TGTGCCAGCAAGGAAGCTAACTATGGCTACACCTTC.

The DNA of the CDR3 is TGTGCCAGCAGACTAGCGGGGGGCCAAGAGACCCAGTACTTC. Residues: CASRLAGGQETQYF. The J gene is TRBJ2-5, the V gene TRBV2, with 12 positions matching TRBD2. The CDR3 is made up of 14 amino acids. The V segment lost 6 bases and the J segment 1 base; nucleotides outside the gene matches: 0. The germline CDR1 and CDR2 sequences are SNHLY and FYNNEI.

The rearrangement joins TRBV6-1 to TRBJ1-4; no clear D. The CDR3 has 11 amino acids. Trimming shortened V by 10 bases and J by 8 bases, and 11 bases separated the two germline ends. Germline V gives CDR1 MNHNS, CDR2 SASEGT. CDR3 protein: CATVTGEKLFF. The CDR3, as DNA: TGTGCCACCGTGACGGGGGAAAAACTGTTTTTT.

This clone has only one observation. The chain has TRBV4-3 and TRBJ2-1; 15 bases are a match to TRBD2. The CDR3 totals 19 residues. With V trimmed by 1 base and J by 1 base, 5 bases remained unmatched. CDR1 is LGHNA and CDR2 is YSLEER in the germline V gene. DNA of the CDR3: TGCGCCAGCAGCCAAGGGACTAGCGGGGGGGCAAGGTCCTACAATGAGCAGTTCTTC. Amino acid sequence: CASSQGTSGGARSYNEQFF.

The V call is TRBV14, the J call TRBJ2-7; no definite D call. CDR3 length: 13 amino acids. The germline V gene encodes CDR1 SGHDN and CDR2 FVKESK. Deletions cut 1 base from V and 4 bases from J, with 8 bases between. This chain's CDR3 is CASSQVASYEQYF. CDR3 DNA sequence: TGTGCCAGCAGCCAAGTCGCCAGTTACGAGCAGTACTTC.